A single sample is the source of the 3 T cell receptor beta chains below, sequenced in a study of blood T cell repertoires in COVID-19. Sequencing used immunoSEQ multiplex PCR; TCRdb keeps in-frame clones, though not all of them. Among roughly 300,000 clones listed, approximately 91% were seen once. Sequenced input: PBMCs or T cells enriched from blood (not recorded which). These receptors came from a woman between 40 and 55 years old with acute COVID-19.

This sequence joins TRBV20-1 and TRBJ1-1; unclear D gene. Germline-derived CDR1 and CDR2 are DFQATT and SNEGSKA (reference sequence). CDR3 length: 11 amino acids. Trimming removed 3 bases from V and 8 bases from J, with 10 bases in between. CDR3 DNA sequence: TGCAGTGCTAGTAGATGGCCAGAAGCTTTCTTT. This translates into CSASRWPEAFF.

This chain links TRBV7-8 with TRBJ2-7; TRBD2 matches at 10 bases. The CDR3 loop spans 14 amino acids. The trim removed 1 base at V and 6 bases at J, leaving 3 bases unmatched. Per germline, CDR1 SGHVS and CDR2 FQNEAQ. The CDR3 DNA reads TGTGCCAGCAGCTTAGAAAGCGGGAGGGGCGAGCAGTACTTC. It translates to CASSLESGRGEQYF.

This sequence joins TRBV19 and TRBJ2-7; TRBD2 matches at 12 bases. The CDR3 covers 18 residues. The V gene's germline CDR1 is LNHDA and CDR2 SQIVND (reference sequence). After removal of 4 bases from V and 7 bases from J, the junction contained 17 bases not matched to a gene. The CDR3 loop reads CASSTSPPSSGRAGEQYF. CDR3 nucleotide sequence: TGTGCCAGTAGTACCTCCCCCCCGTCTAGCGGGAGGGCGGGGGAGCAGTACTTC.